Listed here are 11 T cell receptor beta chains from one sample, sequenced in a study of identical twins (dated by TCRdb to the mid-2010s). Libraries came from 5' RACE. The listed sequencing device is Illumina HiSeq 2000. TCRdb redid the processing of the public reads, applying fastp at Q25 and MiXCR, and retained in-frame beta chains. Rows are unified per CDR3 protein, each entry keeping the most common DNA and genes. The sample table lists about 550,000 distinct CDR3 sequences, approximately 20% of them with a count of one. The leading ten clones occupy around 0.48% of the sample. These data also featured in a second study, about yellow fever vaccine responses in identical twins.

Sequencing used CD4+ T cells sorted from blood. These receptors were taken from a woman aged 18-30 years in good health.

The sample holds a few counts of this clonotype. The chain couples TRBV11-2 to TRBJ2-7; D is ambiguous. Germline CDR1 reads SGHAT; CDR2 reads FQNNGV. V lost 4 bases, J lost 7 bases, and 8 bases lay in between. The CDR3 is made up of 11 amino acids. The CDR3 region is CASSSVREQYF. The CDR3 bases are TGTGCCAGCAGCTCGGTCAGAGAGCAGTACTTC.

This clonotype was seen a few times. J is TRBJ1-3 and V is TRBV27, with a weak D call TRBD1 (5 bases). CDR1 and CDR2 from the germline V gene are MNHEY and SMNVEV (reference sequence). The CDR3 length is 14 residues. Trimming removed 3 bases at V and 4 bases at J, with 10 bases between. The CDR3 loop reads CASSFRESGNTIYF. In nucleotides, the CDR3 is TGTGCCAGCAGTTTCAGGGAATCCGGAAACACCATATATTTT.

This clonotype was found a few times. The CDR3, as DNA: TGTGCCATCAACCCGGGCGGGTCCGGGGAGCTGTTTTTT. This sequence encodes CAINPGGSGELFF. The rearrangement joins TRBV10-3 to TRBJ2-2; D possibly corresponds to TRBD2 (5 bases). The CDR3 has 13 amino acids. Germline CDR1 and CDR2: ENHRY and SYGVKD. V was cut by 7 bases and J by 6 bases, with 12 bases left in between.

This clonotype was recorded a few times. V usage is TRBV5-1 and J usage is TRBJ2-1; no clear D gene. Germline V CDR1 and CDR2: SGHRS, YFSETQ. V dropped 0 bases and J dropped 4 bases, with 11 bases sitting between them. This CDR3 is 15 amino acids long. The CDR3 DNA reads TGCGCCAGCAGCTTGGTAGAGGTCCTATACAATGAGCAGTTCTTC. Protein product: CASSLVEVLYNEQFF.

In this sample, this clonotype turned up a few times. The J gene is TRBJ1-2, the V gene TRBV7-2; 7 bases are a match to TRBD1. The V and J ends lost 5 bases and 7 bases, in that order; junction bases with no gene match: 10. Germline CDR1 reads SGHTA; CDR2 reads FQGNSA. There are 14 residues in the CDR3. This chain's CDR3 is CASSPLTGPSGYTF. In DNA, the CDR3 is TGTGCCAGCAGCCCATTGACAGGGCCTAGTGGCTACACCTTC.

This clonotype was seen only a few times. This chain uses TRBV2 with TRBJ2-1; 12 bases map to TRBD2. Germline CDR1 reads SNHLY; CDR2 reads FYNNEI. The length of the CDR3 is 18 residues. The trim removed 0 bases at V and 9 bases at J, leaving 12 bases unmatched. The CDR3 sequence is CASSEAQASGRVWGEQFF. CDR3 sequence (DNA): TGTGCCAGCAGTGAAGCGCAGGCTAGCGGGAGGGTTTGGGGTGAGCAGTTCTTC.

This clonotype occurred a few times. This chain links TRBV10-2 with TRBJ2-3; the match to TRBD2 covers 8 bases. CDR3 length: 15 residues. The germline V gene has CDR1 WSHSY and CDR2 SAAADI. Trimming took 4 bases from V and 3 from J; bases not matched to a gene: 6. The CDR3 here is CASSATSGRTDTQYF. In DNA, the CDR3 is TGCGCCAGCAGTGCAACTAGCGGAAGGACAGATACGCAGTATTTT.

The V call is TRBV2, the J call TRBJ1-1, with no clear D. V was shortened by 11 bases and J by 4 bases, with 11 bases between the two germline ends. The germline V gene encodes CDR1 SNHLY and CDR2 FYNNEI. This CDR3 has 11 residues. The CDR3 here is CAGAAVTEAFF. DNA of the CDR3: TGTGCCGGCGCGGCGGTCACTGAAGCTTTCTTT.

The chain has TRBV29-1 and TRBJ1-3, with D unclear. The CDR3 contains 12 residues. V lost 7 bases to trimming and J lost 2 bases, with 9 bases between them. Per germline, CDR1 SQVTM and CDR2 ANQGSEA. CDR3 coding DNA: TGCAGCGGCGGCCACCCTGGAAACACCATATATTTT. Translation gives CSGGHPGNTIYF.

The chain employs TRBV4-1 and TRBJ1-4; TRBD1 matches 9 bases. The V gene end was trimmed by 4 bases and the J gene end by 11 bases; junction bases not matched to a gene: 11. CDR3 length: 15 residues. The germline V gene has CDR1 MGHRA and CDR2 YSYEKL. The CDR3 region is CASSRGTGNGGKLFF. The CDR3 bases are TGCGCCAGCAGCCGGGGGACAGGGAACGGCGGGAAACTGTTTTTT.

The V gene is TRBV19, the J gene TRBJ2-1; D is ambiguous. This CDR3 spans 13 amino acids. Trimming took 2 bases from V and 9 from J, leaving 11 bases between them. In germline, CDR1 is LNHDA, CDR2 SQIVND (reference sequence). The CDR3 region has the DNA TGTGCCAGTAGTATAACGGGCAGTCCTGAGCAGTTCTTC. It codes for CASSITGSPEQFF.